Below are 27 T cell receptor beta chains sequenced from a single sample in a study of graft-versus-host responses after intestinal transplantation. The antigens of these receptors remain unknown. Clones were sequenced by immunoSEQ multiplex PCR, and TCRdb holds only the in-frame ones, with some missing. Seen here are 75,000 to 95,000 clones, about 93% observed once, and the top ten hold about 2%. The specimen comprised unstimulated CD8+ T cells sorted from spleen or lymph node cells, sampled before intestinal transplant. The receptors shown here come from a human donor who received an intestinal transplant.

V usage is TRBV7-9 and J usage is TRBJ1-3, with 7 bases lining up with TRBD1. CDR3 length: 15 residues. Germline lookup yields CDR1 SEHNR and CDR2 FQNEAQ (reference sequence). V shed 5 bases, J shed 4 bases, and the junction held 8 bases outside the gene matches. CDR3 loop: CASSNQGTAGNTIYF. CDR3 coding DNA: TGTGCCAGCAGCAACCAAGGGACAGCAGGAAACACCATATATTTT.

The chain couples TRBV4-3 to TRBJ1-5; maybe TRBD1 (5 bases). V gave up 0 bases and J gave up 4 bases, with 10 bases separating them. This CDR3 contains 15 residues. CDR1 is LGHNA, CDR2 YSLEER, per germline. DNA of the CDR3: TGCGCCAGCAGCCAAGATGGGGGGGGGAATCAGCCCCAGCATTTT. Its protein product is CASSQDGGGNQPQHF.

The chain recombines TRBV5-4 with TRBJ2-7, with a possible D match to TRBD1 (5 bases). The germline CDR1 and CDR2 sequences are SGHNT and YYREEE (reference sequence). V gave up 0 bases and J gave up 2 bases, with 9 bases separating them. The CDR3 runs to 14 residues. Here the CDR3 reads CASSLDRSPYEQYF. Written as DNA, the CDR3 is TGTGCCAGCAGCTTGGACAGGAGCCCCTACGAGCAGTACTTC.

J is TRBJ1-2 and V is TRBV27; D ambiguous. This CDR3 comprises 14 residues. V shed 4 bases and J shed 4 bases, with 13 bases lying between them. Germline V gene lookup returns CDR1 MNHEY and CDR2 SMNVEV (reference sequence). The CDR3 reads CASSWAAAGYGYTF. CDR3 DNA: TGTGCCAGCAGTTGGGCAGCAGCGGGCTATGGCTACACCTTC.

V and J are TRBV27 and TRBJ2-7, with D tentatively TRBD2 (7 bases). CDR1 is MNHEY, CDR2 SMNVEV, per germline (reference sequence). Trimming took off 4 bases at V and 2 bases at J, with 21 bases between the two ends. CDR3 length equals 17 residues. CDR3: CASSSETPRGAAYEQYF. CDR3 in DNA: TGTGCCAGCAGTTCGGAAACCCCACGGGGGGCCGCCTACGAGCAGTACTTC.

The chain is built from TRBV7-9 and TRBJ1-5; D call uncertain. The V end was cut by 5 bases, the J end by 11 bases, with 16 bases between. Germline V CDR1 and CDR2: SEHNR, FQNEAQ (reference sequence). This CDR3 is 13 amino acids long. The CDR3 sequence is CASSAPEGLAQHF. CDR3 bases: TGTGCCAGCAGCGCCCCGGAAGGACTAGCCCAGCATTTT.

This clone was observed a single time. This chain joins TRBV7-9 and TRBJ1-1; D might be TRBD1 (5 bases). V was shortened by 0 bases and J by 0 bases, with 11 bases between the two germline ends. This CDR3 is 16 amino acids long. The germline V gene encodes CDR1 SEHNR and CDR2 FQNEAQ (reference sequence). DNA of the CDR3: TGTGCCAGCAGCTTAGCCCCGACAGCACTGAACACTGAAGCTTTCTTT. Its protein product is CASSLAPTALNTEAFF.

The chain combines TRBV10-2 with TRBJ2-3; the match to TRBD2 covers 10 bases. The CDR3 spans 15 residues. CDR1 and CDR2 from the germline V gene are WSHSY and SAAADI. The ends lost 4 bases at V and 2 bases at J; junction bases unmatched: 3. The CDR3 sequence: CASSVTSGYTDTQYF. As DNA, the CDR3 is TGCGCCAGCAGTGTGACTAGCGGGTACACAGATACGCAGTATTTT.

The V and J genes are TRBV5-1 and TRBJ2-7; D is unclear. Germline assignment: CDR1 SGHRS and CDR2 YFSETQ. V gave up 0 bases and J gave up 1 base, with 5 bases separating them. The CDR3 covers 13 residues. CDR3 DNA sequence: TGCGCCAGCAGCTTGGGCAGATCCTACGAGCAGTACTTC. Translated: CASSLGRSYEQYF.

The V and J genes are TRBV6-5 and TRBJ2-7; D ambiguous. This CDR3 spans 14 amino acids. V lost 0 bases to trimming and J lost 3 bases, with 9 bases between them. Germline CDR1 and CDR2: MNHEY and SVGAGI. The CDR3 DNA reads TGTGCCAGCAGTTACTCCGCCAGGTACTACGAGCAGTACTTC. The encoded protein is CASSYSARYYEQYF.

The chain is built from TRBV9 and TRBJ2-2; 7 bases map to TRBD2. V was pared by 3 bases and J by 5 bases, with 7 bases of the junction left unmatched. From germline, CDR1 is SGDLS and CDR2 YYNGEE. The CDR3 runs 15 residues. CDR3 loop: CASSDSWGGTGELFF. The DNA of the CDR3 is TGTGCCAGCAGCGATTCTTGGGGGGGAACCGGGGAGCTGTTTTTT.

This CDR3 reads CASSLAGGTGELFF. CDR3 nucleotide sequence: TGTGCCAGCAGCTTAGCTGGGGGGACCGGGGAGCTGTTTTTT. This rearrangement joins TRBV11-2 to TRBJ2-2; D possibly corresponds to TRBD2 (6 bases). Per germline, CDR1 SGHAT and CDR2 FQNNGV. CDR3 length equals 14 residues. V dropped 1 base and J dropped 5 bases, with 8 bases sitting between them.

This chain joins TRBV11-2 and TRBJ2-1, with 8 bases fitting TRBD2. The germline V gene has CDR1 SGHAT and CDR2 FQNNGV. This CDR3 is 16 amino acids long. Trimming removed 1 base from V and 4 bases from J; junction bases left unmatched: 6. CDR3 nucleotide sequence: TGTGCCAGCAGCTTAGTTCACGGCGGGGGGTACAATGAGCAGTTCTTC. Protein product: CASSLVHGGGYNEQFF. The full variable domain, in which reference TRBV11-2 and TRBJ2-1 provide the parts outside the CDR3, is EAGVAQSPRYKIIEKRQSVAFWCNPISGHATLYWYQQILGQGPKLLIQFQNNGVVDDSQLPKDRFSAERLKGVDSTLKIQPAKLEDSAVYLCASSLVHGGGYNEQFFGPGTRLTVL.

The CDR3 is CASSLSGGQRIGEQYF. In DNA form, the CDR3 reads TGTGCCAGCAGCCTGTCCGGGGGGCAAAGAATCGGCGAGCAGTACTTC. The J gene is TRBJ2-7, the V gene TRBV5-5; TRBD2 is a possible D gene (7 bases). This CDR3 has 16 amino acids. Trimming left V 4 bases short and J 6 bases short, with 23 bases between. Germline V gene lookup returns CDR1 SGHKS and CDR2 YYEKEE (reference sequence).

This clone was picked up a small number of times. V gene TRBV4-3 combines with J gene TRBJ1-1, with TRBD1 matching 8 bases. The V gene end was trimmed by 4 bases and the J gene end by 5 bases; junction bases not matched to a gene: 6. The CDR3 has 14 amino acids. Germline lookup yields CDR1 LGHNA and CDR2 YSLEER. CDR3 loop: CASSRGQGLTEAFF. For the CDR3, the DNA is TGCGCCAGCAGCCGAGGACAGGGCCTGACTGAAGCTTTCTTT.

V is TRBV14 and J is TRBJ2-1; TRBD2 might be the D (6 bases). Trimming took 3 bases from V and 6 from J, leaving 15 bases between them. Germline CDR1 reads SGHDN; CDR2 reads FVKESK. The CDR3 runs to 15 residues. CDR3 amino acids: CASSHGTPRGNEQFF. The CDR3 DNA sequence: TGTGCCAGCAGCCACGGGACTCCCCGAGGCAATGAGCAGTTCTTC.

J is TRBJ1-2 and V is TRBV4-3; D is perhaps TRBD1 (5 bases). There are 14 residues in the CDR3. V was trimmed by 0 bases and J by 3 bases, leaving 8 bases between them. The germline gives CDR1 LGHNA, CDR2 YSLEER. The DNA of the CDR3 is TGCGCCAGCAGCCAAGATCTAGGGGACTATGGCTACACCTTC. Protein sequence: CASSQDLGDYGYTF.

This CDR3 reads CASLEFGGAMNTEAFF. The CDR3 region has the DNA TGTGCCAGCCTGGAGTTTGGGGGGGCTATGAACACTGAAGCTTTCTTT. This chain joins TRBV5-8 and TRBJ1-1; D is possibly TRBD1 (6 bases). Germline-derived CDR1 and CDR2 are SGHTS and YDEGEE. This CDR3 has 16 residues. Deletions cut 7 bases from V and 0 bases from J, with 19 bases between.

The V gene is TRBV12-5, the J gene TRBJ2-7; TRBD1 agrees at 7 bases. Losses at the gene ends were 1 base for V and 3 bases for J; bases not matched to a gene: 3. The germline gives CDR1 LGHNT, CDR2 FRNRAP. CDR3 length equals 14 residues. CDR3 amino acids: CASGLDRDSYEQYF. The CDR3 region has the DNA TGTGCTAGTGGTTTGGACCGGGACAGCTACGAGCAGTACTTC. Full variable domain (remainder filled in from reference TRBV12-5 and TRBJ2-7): DARVTQTPRHKVTEMGQEVTMRCQPILGHNTVFWYRQTMMQGLELLAYFRNRAPLDDSGMPKDRFSAEMPDATLATLKIQPSEPRDSAVYFCASGLDRDSYEQYFGPGTRLTVT.

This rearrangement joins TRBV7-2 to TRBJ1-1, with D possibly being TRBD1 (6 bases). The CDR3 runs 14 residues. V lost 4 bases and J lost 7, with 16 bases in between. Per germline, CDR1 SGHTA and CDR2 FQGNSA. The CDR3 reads CASSSSLRGIEAFF. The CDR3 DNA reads TGTGCCAGCAGCTCGAGCCTCAGGGGAATTGAAGCTTTCTTT.

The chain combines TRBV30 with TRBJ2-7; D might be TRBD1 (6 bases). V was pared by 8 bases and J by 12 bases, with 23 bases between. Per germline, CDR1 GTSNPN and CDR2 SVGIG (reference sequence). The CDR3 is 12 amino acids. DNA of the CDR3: TGTGCCGGCCCCGGGACAAAAGGGCAGTTGTACTTC. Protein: CAGPGTKGQLYF.

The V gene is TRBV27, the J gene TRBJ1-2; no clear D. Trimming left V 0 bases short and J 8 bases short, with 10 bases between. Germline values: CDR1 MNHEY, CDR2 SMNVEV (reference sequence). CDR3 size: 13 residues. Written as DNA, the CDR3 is TGTGCCAGCAGTTTATCGGAGTCTGGGGGCTACACCTTC. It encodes CASSLSESGGYTF.

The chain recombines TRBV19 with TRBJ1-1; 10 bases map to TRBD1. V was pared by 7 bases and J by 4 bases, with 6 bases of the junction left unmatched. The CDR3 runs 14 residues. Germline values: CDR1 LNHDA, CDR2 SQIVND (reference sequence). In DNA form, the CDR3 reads TGTGCCAGTAAGTTGGGGACAGGGGCCACTGAAGCTTTCTTT. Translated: CASKLGTGATEAFF.

DNA of the CDR3: TGCAGCGTCTGGACAGGGGGCAGTGGAAACACCATATATTTT. This encodes CSVWTGGSGNTIYF. V usage is TRBV29-1 and J usage is TRBJ1-3; 11 bases match TRBD1. This CDR3 has 14 residues. V lost 6 bases, J lost 3 bases, and 4 bases stayed unmatched. CDR1 is SQVTM and CDR2 is ANQGSEA in the germline V gene.

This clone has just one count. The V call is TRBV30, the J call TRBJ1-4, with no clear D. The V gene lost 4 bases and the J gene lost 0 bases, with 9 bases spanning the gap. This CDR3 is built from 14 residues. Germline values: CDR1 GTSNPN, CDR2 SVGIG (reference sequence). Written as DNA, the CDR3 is TGTGCCTGGACAGGACTTGCAACTAATGAAAAACTGTTTTTT. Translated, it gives CAWTGLATNEKLFF.

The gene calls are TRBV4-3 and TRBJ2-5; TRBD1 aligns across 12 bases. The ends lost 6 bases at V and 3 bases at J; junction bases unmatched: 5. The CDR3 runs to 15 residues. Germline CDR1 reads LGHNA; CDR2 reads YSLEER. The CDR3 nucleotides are TGCGCCAGCAGTCAGGGGACAGGGGGCGAAGAGACCCAGTACTTC. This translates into CASSQGTGGEETQYF.

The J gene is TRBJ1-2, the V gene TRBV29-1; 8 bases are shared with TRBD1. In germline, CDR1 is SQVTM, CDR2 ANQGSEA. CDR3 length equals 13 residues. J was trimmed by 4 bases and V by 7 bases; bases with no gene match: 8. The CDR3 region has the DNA TGCAGCGCCCAGTGGACAGGGTTCTATGGCTACACCTTC. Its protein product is CSAQWTGFYGYTF.